Sequencing of this T cell receptor (beta chain) was carried out in a study of T cell clones after liver transplantation (dated by TCRdb to the late 2010s). Regarding the research as a whole: ITN030ST, the source of the samples, was a randomized trial that attempted immunosuppression withdrawal within 2 years of liver transplantation. Donor-reactive T cell clones were identified by TCRbeta sequencing following a pre-transplant mixed lymphocyte reaction and were subsequently tracked in post-transplant blood. Third party-reactive TCRbeta sequences were also identified from pre-transplant MLRs to serve as an antigen-independent comparator for donor-reactive sequences. Three of the eight recipients were HCV-positive; the others were transplanted for non-autoimmune, non-viral indications. Until randomization at 12-24 months post-transplant, subjects were given standard immunosuppression, with no induction therapy. Tolerance was defined as complete immunosuppression withdrawal for at least one year with no rise in liver enzymes beyond twice the upper limit of normal. The studied cohort comprised 8 liver transplant recipients, 3 classified as tolerant and 5 as non-tolerant.

The sample holds a few counts of this clone. Its antigen target is currently unknown. The record has no base qualities; no much larger clone is one base away. Overall study outcomes, separate from this receptor: Because of small, heterogeneous patient numbers and non-standardized post-transplant time points, the conclusions were only preliminary. Circulating donor-reactive CD4 TCRbeta sequences fell significantly post-transplant in most of the 8 subjects, irrespective of tolerance or HCV status. Once repertoire turnover was taken into account, donor-reactive detection showed a significant reduction for CD4 in 7 of 8 subjects and for CD8 in 8 of 8. A greater decline was seen for donor-reactive sequences than for third party-reactive sequences, suggesting partial antigen-specific deletion unrelated to withdrawal success. In two subjects, low numbers of available donor cells limited the measurable donor-reactive repertoire. Because allograft tissue specimens were not available, migration of donor-reactive T cells into the graft, rather than deletion, may have occurred.

High-throughput TCRbeta CDR3 sequencing of frozen genomic DNA was performed by immunoSEQ, with PCR amplification, mapping, bias correction and internal controls included. Per the authors' processing: Productive rearrangements were kept, and unique TCRbeta sequences were defined by CDR3 nucleotide sequence plus V and J gene. Donor-reactive sequences required at least 5-fold expansion in CFSE-low cells versus unstimulated pre-transplant cells and at least 0.01% frequency. Per-subject minimum frequency thresholds, based on the lowest-template unstimulated sample, ensured at least 90% detection power. Jensen-Shannon divergence between the top 1000 TCRbeta sequences post-transplant and pre-transplant was used to measure repertoire turnover. Two-sided Fisher's exact tests were used to test for changes in the detection of donor-reactive sequences. TCRdb mirrors the immuneACCESS table, restricted to in-frame sequences. Some clones are absent from its copies; in checked studies, under half trace to an unresolved V gene, and the reason for the others is unknown. From that table come the V and J calls and clone size; the DNA was used to work out D and trimming. This sample gives 4,000 to 5,000 clones in total; about two fifths of them show up just once. The top ten constitute around 13% of the sample.

Via the germline V gene, CDR1 is KGHSH and CDR2 LQKENI. The CDR3 contains 13 residues, cysteine and phenylalanine counted. The retained sequence is limited to the CDR3, 39 bases, with the frame set at the first base. Trimming leaves V shorter by 5 bases and J shorter by 7 bases, with the junction holding 7 bases beyond the gene matches. Alloreactive TCRbeta sequences were defined by sequencing the proliferating CFSE-low cells from the MLR. CFSE-MLRs used pre-transplant recipient cells stimulated by donor PBMCs, splenocytes or lymph node cells, or third-party PBMCs. All 8 studied subjects were randomized to withdrawal of immunosuppression. The Qiagen DNeasy Blood and Tissue Kit was used for genomic DNA isolation.

The receptor chain draws on TRBV18 and TRBJ1-1; the central 7 bases match TRBD1. The sequence was collected from a human patient who received a liver transplant. A transplant means some T cells may be of graft donor rather than patient origin. The sequenced sample consisted of CD4+ T cells from cultured PBMCs. The nucleotides read TGTGCCAGCTCAGCCAGTAGGGACAGTGAAGCTTTCTTT. This encodes CASSASRDSEAFF.